This record looks at one T cell receptor (beta chain) sequence and its context. Using immunoSEQ multiplex PCR, the repertoire was profiled, and TCRdb retains in-frame clones only, with some absent. The sample records under 250,000 clones, approximately 84% being singletons. The data are from a study of blood T cell repertoires in COVID-19. The V end was cut by 7 bases, the J end by 0 bases, with 7 bases between. Germline CDR1 MNHEY, CDR2 SVGAGI. CDR3 length: 14 amino acids. Sequenced input: peripheral blood. This sequence joins TRBV6-5 and TRBJ2-6; no clear D. The origin of this receptor is a man in his fifties or sixties with COVID-19, enrolled during active disease. CDR3 bases: TGTGCCAGCAACAGCCTCTCTGGGGCCAACGTCCTGACTTTC. It is translated as CASNSLSGANVLTF.